Described below is a single TCR beta chain sequence and its context. Its specificity is not known. This record belongs to a study of T cells expressing NK-cell markers. Study as a whole: Obtained from sorted CD3+CD56+NKG2C+, CD3+CD56+NKG2C- and CD3+CD56-NKG2C+ T cells were the TCR beta repertoires.

Findings of the study overall: Dominant NKG2C+ clonotypes made up roughly 1.0-8% of CD8+ T cells in several donors.

From its re-call of the 5' RACE reads, TCRdb lists each CDR3 protein once, without DNA. The specimen's table records hundreds of thousands of distinct CDR3 sequences. Germline loops: CDR1 DFQATT, CDR2 SNEGSKA (reference sequence). The length of the CDR3 is 12 residues. The source material was blood T cells: a sorted CD56 or NKG2C T cell subset, CD4+ or CD8+ T cells, or bulk PBMC T cells (not recorded which). The clonotype originates from a woman aged 18 to 75 in good health. The chain links TRBV20-1 to TRBJ2-7; TCRdb's D call of TRBD1 is untestable without DNA. The CDR3 here is CSGTGGRNEQYF.